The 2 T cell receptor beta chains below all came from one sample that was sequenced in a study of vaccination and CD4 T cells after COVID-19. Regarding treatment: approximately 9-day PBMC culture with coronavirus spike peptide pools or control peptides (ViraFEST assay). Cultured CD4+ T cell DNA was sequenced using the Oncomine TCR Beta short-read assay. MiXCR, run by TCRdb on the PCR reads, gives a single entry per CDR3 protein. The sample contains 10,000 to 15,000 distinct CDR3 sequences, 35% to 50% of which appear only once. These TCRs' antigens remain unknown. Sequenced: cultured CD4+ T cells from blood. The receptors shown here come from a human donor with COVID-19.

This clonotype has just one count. The CDR3 protein is CASSGGRANGDTEAFF. The CDR3 bases are TGCGCCAGCAGCGGTGGACGGGCGAATGGTGACACTGAAGCTTTCTTT. The chain has TRBV5-1 and TRBJ1-1, with D hard to call. The V gene lost 4 bases and the J gene lost 3 bases, with 19 bases spanning the gap. The CDR3 is 16 amino acids. CDR1 is SGHRS, CDR2 YFSETQ, per germline.

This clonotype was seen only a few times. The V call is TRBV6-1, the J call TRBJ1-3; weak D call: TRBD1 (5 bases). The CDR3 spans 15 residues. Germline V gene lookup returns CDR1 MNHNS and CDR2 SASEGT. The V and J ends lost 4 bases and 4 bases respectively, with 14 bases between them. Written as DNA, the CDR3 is TGTGCCAGCAGTGCAACTCAGGGCACCGGAAACACCATATATTTT. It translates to CASSATQGTGNTIYF.